The entry below describes one T cell receptor (beta chain). This CDR3 is 12 amino acids long. Germline V gene lookup returns CDR1 SNHLY and CDR2 FYNNEI. V was shortened by 1 base and J by 11 bases, with 9 bases between the two germline ends. The record originates from a study of blood T cell repertoires in COVID-19. The overall study: The United States, Italy and Spain were the sources of the acute and convalescent COVID-19 samples. Nucleic acid was either cDNA or gDNA, and it came from T cells, B-cell-depleted T cells, or PBMCs.

In the source study's methods: Cell counts per sample came from amplifying reference gene primers. Data came from immunoSEQ multiplex PCR; TCRdb stores just in-frame clones and leaves some out. That table gives V, J and clone size, and the DNA gave D and trimming. The table lists about 81,000 clones, roughly four fifths of them singletons, with about 9.4% in the top ten. This sequence joins TRBV2 and TRBJ2-1, with D possibly matching TRBD2 (6 bases). Sequencing used peripheral blood. The receptor was derived from a man between 60 and 75 years old with acute or convalescent COVID-19. CDR3 DNA sequence: TGTGCCAGCAGTGAAGAGGGACTCCAGCAGTTCTTC. Translation gives CASSEEGLQQFF.